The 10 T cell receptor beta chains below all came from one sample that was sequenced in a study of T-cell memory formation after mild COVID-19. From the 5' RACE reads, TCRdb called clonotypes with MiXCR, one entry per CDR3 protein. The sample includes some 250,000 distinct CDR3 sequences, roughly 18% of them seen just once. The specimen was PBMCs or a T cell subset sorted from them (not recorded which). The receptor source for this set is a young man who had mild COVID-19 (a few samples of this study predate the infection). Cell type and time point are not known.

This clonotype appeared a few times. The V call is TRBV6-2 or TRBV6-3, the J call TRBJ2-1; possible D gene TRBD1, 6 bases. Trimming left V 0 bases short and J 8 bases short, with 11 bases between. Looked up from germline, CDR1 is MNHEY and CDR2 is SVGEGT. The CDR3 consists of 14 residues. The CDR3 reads CASSYSGADDEQFF. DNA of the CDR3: TGTGCCAGCAGTTACTCGGGGGCCGATGATGAGCAGTTCTTC.

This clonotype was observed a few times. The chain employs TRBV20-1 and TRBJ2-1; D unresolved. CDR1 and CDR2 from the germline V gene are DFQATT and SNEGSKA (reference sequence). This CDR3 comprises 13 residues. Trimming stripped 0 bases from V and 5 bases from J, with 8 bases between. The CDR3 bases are TGCAGTGCTAGAGATCGGCAGGACAATGAGCAGTTCTTC. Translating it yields CSARDRQDNEQFF.

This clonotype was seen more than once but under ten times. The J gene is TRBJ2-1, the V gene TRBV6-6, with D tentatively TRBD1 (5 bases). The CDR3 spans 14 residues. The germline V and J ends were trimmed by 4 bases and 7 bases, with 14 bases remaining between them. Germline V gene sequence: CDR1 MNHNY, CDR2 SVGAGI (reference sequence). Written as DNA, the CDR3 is TGTGCCAGCAGTTTAAGGGGTACGGTGAATGAGCAGTTCTTC. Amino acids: CASSLRGTVNEQFF.

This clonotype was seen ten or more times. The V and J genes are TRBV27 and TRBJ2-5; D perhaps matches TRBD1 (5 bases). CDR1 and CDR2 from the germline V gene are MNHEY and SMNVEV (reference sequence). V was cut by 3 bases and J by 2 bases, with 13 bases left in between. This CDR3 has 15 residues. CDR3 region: CASSFGQGQQETQYF. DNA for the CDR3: TGTGCCAGCAGTTTCGGCCAGGGCCAACAAGAGACCCAGTACTTC.

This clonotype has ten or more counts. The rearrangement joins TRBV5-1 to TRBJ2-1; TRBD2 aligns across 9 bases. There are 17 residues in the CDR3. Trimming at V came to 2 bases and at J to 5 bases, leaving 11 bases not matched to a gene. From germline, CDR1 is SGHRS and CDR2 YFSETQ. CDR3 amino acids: CASSFPLMRGGHNEQFF. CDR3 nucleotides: TGCGCCAGCAGCTTCCCCCTTATGCGGGGGGGCCACAATGAGCAGTTCTTC.

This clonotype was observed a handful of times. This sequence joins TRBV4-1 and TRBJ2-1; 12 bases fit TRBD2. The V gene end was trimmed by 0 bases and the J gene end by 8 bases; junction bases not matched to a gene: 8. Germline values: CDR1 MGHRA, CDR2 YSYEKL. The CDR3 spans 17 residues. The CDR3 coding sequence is TGCGCCAGCAGCCAAGATGAACTAGCGGGGGGAATCTATGAGCAGTTCTTC. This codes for CASSQDELAGGIYEQFF.

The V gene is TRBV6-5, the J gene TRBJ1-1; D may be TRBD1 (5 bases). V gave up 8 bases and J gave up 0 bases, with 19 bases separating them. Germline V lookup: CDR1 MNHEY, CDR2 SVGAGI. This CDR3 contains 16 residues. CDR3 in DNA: TGTGCCAGCCGATACTCCGGGACTGTGATGAACACTGAAGCTTTCTTT. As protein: CASRYSGTVMNTEAFF.

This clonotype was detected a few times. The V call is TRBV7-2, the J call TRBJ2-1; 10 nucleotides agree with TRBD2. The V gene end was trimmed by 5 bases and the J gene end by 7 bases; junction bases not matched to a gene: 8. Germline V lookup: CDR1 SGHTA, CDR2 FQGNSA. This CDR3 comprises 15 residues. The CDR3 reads CASSPSGGWGNEQFF. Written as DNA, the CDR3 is TGTGCCAGCAGCCCTAGCGGGGGCTGGGGGAATGAGCAGTTCTTC. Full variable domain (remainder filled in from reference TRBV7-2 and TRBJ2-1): GAGVSQSPSNKVTEKGKDVELRCDPISGHTALYWYRQSLGQGLEFLIYFQGNSAPDKSGLPSDRFSAERTGGSVSTLTIQRTQQEDSAVYLCASSPSGGWGNEQFFGPGTRLTVL.

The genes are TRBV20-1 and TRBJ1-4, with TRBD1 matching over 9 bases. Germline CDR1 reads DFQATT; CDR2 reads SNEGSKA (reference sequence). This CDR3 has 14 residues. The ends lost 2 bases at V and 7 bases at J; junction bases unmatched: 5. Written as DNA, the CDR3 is TGCAGTGCTAGACCGGGACAGGGAGGTGAAAAACTGTTTTTT. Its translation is CSARPGQGGEKLFF.

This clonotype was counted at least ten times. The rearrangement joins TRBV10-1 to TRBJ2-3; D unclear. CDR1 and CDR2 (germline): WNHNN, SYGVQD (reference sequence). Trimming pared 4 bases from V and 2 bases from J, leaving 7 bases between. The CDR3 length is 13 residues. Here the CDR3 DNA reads TGCGCCAGCAGTGCCGGTCTCACAGATACGCAGTATTTT. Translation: CASSAGLTDTQYF.